Listed here is a single T cell receptor (beta chain). Antigen: not known. Targeted sequencing depth ranged from 1 in 200,000 to 1 in 1 million T cells. Clones were read by immunoSEQ multiplex PCR, and TCRdb kept only the in-frame ones, dropping some. The sample has some 200,000 clones, more than 75% seen once. These data are taken from a study of cytotoxic CD8 clonotypes in ibrutinib-treated CLL. Study-level information: Productive templates averaged about 250,000 per sample, and productive rearrangements 94,082.

Broader study findings: Higher clonality was seen at ibrutinib response and a return toward baseline at progression.

Germline V CDR1 and CDR2: LNHNV, YYDKDF (reference sequence). V lost 6 bases, J lost 6 bases, and 9 bases stayed unmatched. The CDR3 consists of 15 residues. This chain connects TRBV15 to TRBJ2-1, with 9 bases fitting TRBD2. The input for sequencing was PBMCs, taken after 12 months of ibrutinib treatment. This TCR was recovered from a human donor with chronic lymphocytic leukemia. The CDR3 sequence is CATRTLAGPRNEQFF. The CDR3 DNA is TGTGCCACCAGAACCCTAGCGGGACCTCGCAATGAGCAGTTCTTC.